Each of the 21 T cell receptor beta chains below was sequenced from the same sample in a study of T-cell memory formation after mild COVID-19. TCRdb called the 5' RACE reads again in MiXCR, with one record for every CDR3 protein. The sample consists of around 110,000 distinct CDR3 sequences, 13% to 15% of them appearing once. Sequenced material: PBMCs or a T cell subset sorted from them (not recorded which). Receptor source: a man younger than 35 who had mild COVID-19 (a few samples of this study predate the infection). Cell type and time point are not known.

In this sample, this clonotype turned up a few times. V usage is TRBV29-1 and J usage is TRBJ2-5, with D perhaps matching TRBD1 or TRBD2 (5 bases each). The ends were cut back, 4 bases at V and 4 bases at J, with 16 bases in the middle. Germline V gene data show CDR1 as SQVTM and CDR2 as ANQGSEA. The CDR3 loop spans 14 amino acids. CDR3 sequence reads: CSVAPKGGGETQYF. The CDR3 nucleotides read TGCAGCGTTGCCCCCAAGGGTGGGGGAGAGACCCAGTACTTC.

This clonotype was counted only a few times. In DNA form, the CDR3 reads TGTGCCAGCAGTTACTCGATAGGACGGTCCTACGAGCAGTACGTC. This translates into CASSYSIGRSYEQYV. This sequence joins TRBV6-5 and TRBJ2-7; D not certain. This CDR3 contains 15 residues. V was pared by 0 bases and J by 1 base, with 10 bases between. Germline CDR1 is MNHEY and CDR2 is SVGAGI.

This clonotype was detected a few times. This sequence joins TRBV9 and TRBJ2-1; TRBD2 is a possible D gene (6 bases). Germline V gives CDR1 SGDLS, CDR2 YYNGEE. The CDR3 has 14 residues. The V and J ends lost 3 bases and 6 bases respectively, with 13 bases between them. The CDR3 DNA follows: TGTGCCAGCAGCGGGCCTGGAGGGCCCAATGAGCAGTTCTTC. Protein sequence: CASSGPGGPNEQFF.

The gene calls are TRBV4-3 and TRBJ1-3; a possible D gene is TRBD1 (6 bases). The length of the CDR3 is 19 residues. CDR1 and CDR2 from the germline V gene are LGHNA and YSLEER. Trimming cost V 0 bases and J 0 bases, with 18 bases left between them. The CDR3 DNA is TGCGCCAGCAGCCAAGATGTCGTGGGGGGCCAATACTCTGGAAACACCATATATTTT. This gives the protein CASSQDVVGGQYSGNTIYF.

The chain uses TRBV7-3 and TRBJ2-2; unclear D gene. Germline V gene lookup returns CDR1 SGHTA and CDR2 FQGTGA. V lost 8 bases to trimming and J lost 8 bases, with 9 bases between them. The CDR3 is 11 amino acids. The CDR3 protein is CASAKSGELFF. The CDR3 nucleotides are TGTGCCAGCGCTAAGTCGGGGGAGCTGTTTTTT.

In its sample, this clonotype was seen a few times. The J gene is TRBJ1-5, the V gene TRBV20-1; D may be TRBD1 (5 bases). Trimming pared 4 bases from V and 0 bases from J, leaving 10 bases between. This CDR3 spans 14 amino acids. Germline CDR1 and CDR2: DFQATT and SNEGSKA (reference sequence). The CDR3 here is CSAIQAPSNQPQHF. Written as DNA, the CDR3 is TGCAGTGCTATACAGGCCCCTAGCAATCAGCCCCAGCATTTT.

The chain uses TRBV6-5 and TRBJ1-2; TRBD1 is a possible D gene (6 bases). V was cut by 4 bases and J by 8 bases, with 11 bases left in between. The CDR3 runs to 12 residues. CDR1 is MNHEY and CDR2 is SVGAGI in the germline V gene. CDR3 protein: CASSLQGNGYTF. In DNA, the CDR3 is TGTGCCAGCAGTTTACAGGGTAACGGCTACACCTTC.

The table lists this clonotype with a few counts. The chain combines TRBV28 with TRBJ1-2; TRBD1 agrees at 7 bases. The germline V gene has CDR1 MDHEN and CDR2 SYDVKM. With V trimmed by 8 bases and J by 8 bases, 5 bases remained unmatched. The CDR3 runs to 11 residues. CDR3 residues: CASRQGRGYTF. The CDR3 DNA sequence: TGTGCCAGCCGACAGGGCCGGGGCTACACCTTC.

This clonotype was detected a few times. This chain uses TRBV19 with TRBJ1-2; D remains ambiguous. The germline CDR1 and CDR2 sequences are LNHDA and SQIVND (reference sequence). The CDR3 totals 15 residues. The V end was cut by 5 bases, the J end by 6 bases, with 19 bases between. DNA for the CDR3: TGTGCCAGTAGTTCCACGGGAACCCCGAAGGATGGCTACACCTTC. It yields the protein CASSSTGTPKDGYTF.

This clonotype was counted a few times. The genes are TRBV20-1 and TRBJ1-1; D gene unclear. The CDR3 is made up of 15 amino acids. The germline CDR1 and CDR2 sequences are DFQATT and SNEGSKA (reference sequence). In DNA form, the CDR3 reads TGCAGCCTGCTAGAGCCCAGGTTGACTGGCACTGAAGCTTTCTTT. This sequence encodes CSLLEPRLTGTEAFF.

In its sample, this clonotype was seen a few times. J is TRBJ2-7 and V is TRBV4-3, with unresolved D. V was clipped by 1 base and J by 0 bases, with 10 bases between them. The CDR3 is made up of 15 amino acids. Germline V CDR1 and CDR2: LGHNA, YSLEER. DNA for the CDR3: TGCGCCAGCAGCCAAGTTGCGGATTTCTCCTACGAGCAGTACTTC. This gives the protein CASSQVADFSYEQYF.

This clonotype appeared a few times. The chain recombines TRBV11-3 with TRBJ2-2; maybe TRBD1 (6 bases). This CDR3 contains 14 residues. V gave up 5 bases and J gave up 7 bases, with 14 bases separating them. CDR1 is SGHNT, CDR2 YENEEA, per germline. CDR3 residues: CASSKYRDIGELFF. For the CDR3, the DNA is TGTGCCAGCAGCAAATACAGGGACATCGGGGAGCTGTTTTTT.

The chain joins TRBV7-2 to TRBJ2-3, with 10 bases matching TRBD2. The CDR3 consists of 17 residues. Germline CDR1 reads SGHTA; CDR2 reads FQGNSA. J was trimmed by 0 bases and V by 2 bases; bases with no gene match: 5. CDR3 nucleotide sequence: TGTGCCAGCAGCTTAAGCGGGGGGGCGGATAGCACAGATACGCAGTATTTT. It encodes CASSLSGGADSTDTQYF.

This clonotype was found many times. This chain uses TRBV5-1 with TRBJ2-1; TRBD1 matches 8 bases. Trimming at V came to 2 bases and at J to 8 bases, leaving 9 bases not matched to a gene. The CDR3 contains 15 residues. Germline CDR1 and CDR2: SGHRS and YFSETQ. The CDR3 reads CASSFQGALLDEQFF. CDR3 bases: TGCGCCAGCAGCTTTCAGGGGGCGTTATTGGATGAGCAGTTCTTC.

This clonotype was counted ten times or more. The V call is TRBV5-1, the J call TRBJ1-5; D gene unclear. This CDR3 has 13 residues. Germline CDR1 SGHRS, CDR2 YFSETQ. Deletions cut 1 base from V and 4 bases from J, with 6 bases between. CDR3 bases: TGCGCCAGCAGCTTGCGAGGAAATCAGCCCCAGCATTTT. This encodes CASSLRGNQPQHF.

V is TRBV7-8 and J is TRBJ1-4; no reliable D call. Trimming took 2 bases from V and 3 from J, leaving 13 bases between them. Germline V gene sequence: CDR1 SGHVS, CDR2 FQNEAQ. This CDR3 comprises 16 residues. The CDR3 DNA sequence: TGTGCCAGCAGCTTATTCAGCAGGAATCCTAATGAAAAACTGTTTTTT. Its translation: CASSLFSRNPNEKLFF.

The chain joins TRBV29-1 to TRBJ1-1; weak D call: TRBD1 (6 bases). The CDR3 sequence is 14 residues long. The germline V gene has CDR1 SQVTM and CDR2 ANQGSEA. V lost 3 bases to trimming and J lost 0 bases, with 11 bases between them. CDR3 coding DNA: TGCAGCGTTGACCCGACAGGTATGAACACTGAAGCTTTCTTT. Protein sequence: CSVDPTGMNTEAFF.

The chain employs TRBV3-1 and TRBJ2-1, with D possibly being TRBD1 or TRBD2 (5 bases each). Germline lookup yields CDR1 LGHDT and CDR2 YNNKEL (reference sequence). Trimming pared 4 bases from V and 4 bases from J, leaving 14 bases between. The CDR3 sequence is 15 residues long. The CDR3 region has the DNA TGTGCCAGCAGCCGCCGGGACCTAGAATACAATGAGCAGTTCTTC. This encodes CASSRRDLEYNEQFF.

This chain uses TRBV2 with TRBJ2-7; D is unclear. CDR1 SNHLY and CDR2 FYNNEI come from the germline V gene. V was shortened by 2 bases and J by 0 bases, with 8 bases between the two germline ends. The CDR3 is made up of 14 amino acids. The CDR3 nucleotides read TGTGCCAGCAGTGAACCCTCTCGCTCCTACGAGCAGTACTTC. This encodes CASSEPSRSYEQYF.

The CDR3: CASSQDTGWAGRNGYTF. CDR3 DNA sequence: TGCGCCAGCAGCCAAGATACCGGGTGGGCAGGGAGAAATGGCTACACCTTC. The chain combines TRBV4-3 with TRBJ1-2, with a weak D call TRBD1 (5 bases). The CDR3 is 17 residues long. Looked up from germline, CDR1 is LGHNA and CDR2 is YSLEER. V was clipped by 0 bases and J by 6 bases, with 20 bases between them.

The genes are TRBV27 and TRBJ2-2; no definite D call. The CDR3 runs to 14 residues. CDR1 is MNHEY, CDR2 SMNVEV, per germline (reference sequence). Trimming removed 2 bases from V and 1 base from J, with 5 bases in between. CDR3 sequence reads: CASSLGWNTGELFF. In DNA form, the CDR3 reads TGTGCCAGCAGTTTAGGATGGAACACCGGGGAGCTGTTTTTT.